This TCR beta chain appears in the sequencing data of a study of T cell repertoires in cytomegalovirus infection. Study-level information: Matching HLA type, along with CMV infection, was indicated by public TCR beta signatures.

Overall study findings and caveats: HLA-C-restricted CMV clonotypes gave the most frequent clonotype in two of eight donors. Using cumulative public TCR beta family frequency, the authors identified those who carried CMV together with the relevant HLA.

In the case of this clonotype: As yet, its antigen is unknown.

A single record per CDR3 protein comes from TCRdb applying MiXCR to the reads. The sample lists fewer than 300,000 distinct CDR3 sequences; over 20% were seen once. V was clipped by 0 bases and J by 9 bases, with 19 bases between them. Germline values: CDR1 SGHNT, CDR2 YYREEE (reference sequence). The CDR3 totals 16 residues. The V and J genes are TRBV5-4 and TRBJ2-1, with D perhaps matching TRBD2 (6 bases). What was sequenced was PBMCs. The sequence was collected from a human donor in good health (CMV status not recorded). Some clones in this sample may be carry-over from other donors' samples. The chain's CDR3 is CASSLVIGTPTIEQFF. The CDR3 DNA follows: TGTGCCAGCAGCTTGGTCATCGGGACTCCTACGATTGAGCAGTTCTTC.